This T cell receptor (beta chain) is drawn from a study of shared clonotypes between healthy human individuals (dated by TCRdb to about 2020). Background on the whole study: The cohort included three men and two women between 18 and 49 years of age. To estimate repertoire size and how much clonotype sharing occurs between individuals, the study deeply sequenced the blood TCR repertoires of five or six healthy adults. To increase sequencing depth and limit assay-specific biases, TCR repertoire library preparation and sequencing were carried out by different laboratories using diverse techniques. Per donor, leukapheresis produced somewhere between about 0.94 and 9.5 billion PBMCs. For each donor, CD4 naive and CD4 memory were each given three plates, CD8 naive was given two plates, and CD8 memory was given one plate.

TCR CDR3 regions were amplified from genomic DNA by multiplex PCR using the deep immunoSEQ assay. For each cell subset, the extracted genomic DNA was distributed evenly across all wells of several immunoSEQ 96-well plates, and each plate served as one replicate. For sorted subsets, 200 to 250 ng genomic DNA, equal to approximately 30,000 T cell genomes, was loaded into each replicate PCR. The purified libraries were quantified using a Qubit 3.0 fluorometer, sized with a Bioanalyzer 2100, and then quantified again using the KAPA Library Quantification kit. Every immunoSEQ 96-well plate was sequenced on a separate single-read 150-cycle Illumina NextSeq 550 flow cell. In the source study's methods: The immunoSEQ output contained only junctional sequences without quality scores, so filtering could not match that applied to full-length reads. Sequences were annotated with PyIR, a Python wrapper for IgBLAST v1.9, using IMGT germline references to assign V/J genes and CDR3. Reads with weak V/J assignments (E-value above 1e-6), missing CDR3, stop codons, out-of-frame junctions, or ambiguous translated residues were removed. A V3J clonotype was defined by an identical inferred V gene, J gene, and CDR3 amino acid sequence. Percentage overlap between repertoires was calculated by dividing the number of shared unique clonotypes by the size of the smaller repertoire. RTK rarefaction, the Chao1 estimator, and Recon v2.1 estimates of unobserved clonotypes were used to assess repertoire richness. For all TCRbeta clonotypes obtained by the gDNA method from a handful of donors, generation probabilities were computed with OLGA. Held by TCRdb, this immuneACCESS table contains in-frame sequences only and omits some clones. Under half of the omission traces to an unresolved V gene where checked; the cause of the rest is unknown. V and J calls and clone size come straight from that table; D and trimming were deduced from the DNA. This sample has around 2.5 million clones in its table, and over 85% of those were observed once. The top ten hold approximately 0.37% of the sample.

Concerning this clone itself: The antigen it recognizes is unknown. No much larger clone is present one base from it, and per-base qualities are unavailable.

The paper's findings and limits, for the study overall: Across a handful of donors, 4.5% to 6.5% of naive CD4, roughly 3.5% of naive CD8, about 2% of memory CD4, and approximately 0.42% of memory CD8 clonotypes were shared. Rarefaction of sorted-subset datasets indicated incomplete sequencing despite the large sequencing depth. Only blood was sampled, and tissue TCR repertoires likely differ from those in blood. Pairwise subsampling indicated that sequencing depth was expected to affect the degree of clonotype sharing among donors. Higher generation probabilities were observed for clonotypes shared by all four sorted-subset donors than for non-shared clonotypes. Because the study included a small number of donors, the genetic and exposure-history diversity represented was limited. Larger estimated clonotype richness was generally found for naive subsets than for memory subsets.

The donors were healthy, HIV-negative adults with no recently reported acute infections or vaccinations. Every donor was a Caucasian adult living in Nashville, Tennessee, USA. CD4+ T cells were enriched by magnetic negative selection, after which naive cells were positively selected on CD45RA and the negative fraction was taken as the memory subset. Blood was collected by leukapheresis, and PBMCs were isolated by Ficoll-Histopaque density gradient centrifugation and then cryopreserved in liquid nitrogen vapor phase. Purity and quantity of every magnetically sorted T cell population were checked by analytical flow cytometry. Genomic DNA was isolated from each sorted fraction and quantified by UV absorbance on a Nanodrop 2000c. Sequenced material: naive CD4+ T cells from PBMCs. Read against the paper, the sample's cell subset or site label means: CD45RA+ positively selected. The sequence came from a man aged 18 to 29 in good health. Some clones in this sample may be carry-over from other donors' samples.

The DNA reads as follows: TGTGCCAGCAGCCAAGAGCCCCTCAGGGCCACGGGAAACACCATATATTTT. It specifies CASSQEPLRATGNTIYF. Recombination linked TRBV4-2 to TRBJ1-3; 5 matching bases give a weak D call of TRBD1. The cysteine opens and the phenylalanine closes a CDR3 of 17 amino acids. Only the CDR3 part of the read is kept: 51 bases, read in frame from the first base. V drops 0 bases and J drops 4 bases, leaving 16 bases in between. Sequences LGHNA (CDR1) and YNFKEQ (CDR2) are obtained from the germline V gene.